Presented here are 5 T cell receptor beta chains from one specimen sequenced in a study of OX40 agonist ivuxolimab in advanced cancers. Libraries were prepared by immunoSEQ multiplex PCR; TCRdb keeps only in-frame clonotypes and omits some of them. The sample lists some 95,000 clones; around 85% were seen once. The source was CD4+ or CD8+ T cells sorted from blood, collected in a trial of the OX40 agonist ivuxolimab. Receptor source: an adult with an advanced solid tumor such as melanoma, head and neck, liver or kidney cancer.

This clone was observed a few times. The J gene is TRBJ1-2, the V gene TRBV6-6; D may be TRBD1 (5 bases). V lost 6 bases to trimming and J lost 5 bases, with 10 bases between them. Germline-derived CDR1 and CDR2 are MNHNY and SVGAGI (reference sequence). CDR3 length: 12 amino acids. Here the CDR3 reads CASRGDFYGYTF. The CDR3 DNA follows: TGTGCCAGCAGAGGGGACTTTTATGGCTACACCTTC.

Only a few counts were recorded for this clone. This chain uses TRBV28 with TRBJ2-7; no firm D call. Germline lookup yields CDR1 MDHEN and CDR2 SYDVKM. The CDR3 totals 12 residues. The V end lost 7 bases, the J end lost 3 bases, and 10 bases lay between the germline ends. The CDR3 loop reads CASTDTVYEQYF. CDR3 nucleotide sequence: TGTGCCAGCACCGACACGGTCTACGAGCAGTACTTC.

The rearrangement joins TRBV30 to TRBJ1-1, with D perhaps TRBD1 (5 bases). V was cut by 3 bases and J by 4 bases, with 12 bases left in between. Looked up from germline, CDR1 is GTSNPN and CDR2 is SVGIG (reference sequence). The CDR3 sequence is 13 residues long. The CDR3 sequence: CAWSPGGGTEAFF. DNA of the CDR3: TGTGCCTGGAGCCCTGGCGGGGGCACTGAAGCTTTCTTT.

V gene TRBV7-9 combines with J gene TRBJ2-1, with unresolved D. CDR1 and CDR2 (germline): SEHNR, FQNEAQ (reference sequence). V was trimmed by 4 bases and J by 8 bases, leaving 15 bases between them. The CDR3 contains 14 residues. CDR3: CASSSVNVVDEQFF. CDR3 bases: TGTGCCAGCAGCTCAGTAAACGTGGTTGATGAGCAGTTCTTC.

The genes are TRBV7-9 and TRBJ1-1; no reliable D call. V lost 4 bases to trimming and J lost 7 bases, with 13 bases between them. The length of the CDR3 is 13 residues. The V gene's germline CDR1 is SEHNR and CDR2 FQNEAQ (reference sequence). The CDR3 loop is CASSSLRLGEAFF. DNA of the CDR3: TGTGCCAGCAGCTCCTTAAGATTAGGTGAAGCTTTCTTT.